This TCR beta chain originates from a study of blood T cell repertoires in COVID-19. Study context: The origin of the acute and convalescent COVID-19 samples was the United States, Italy and Spain.

Per the original methods: Researchers report that nucleated cell counts were estimated from reference gene primer amplification. Data came from immunoSEQ multiplex PCR; TCRdb stores just in-frame clones and leaves some out. V, J and clone size are those of that table, while D and trimming were read from the DNA. The sample shows over 200,000 clones, approximately 91% of them seen only once. Germline assignment: CDR1 GTSNPN and CDR2 SVGIG (reference sequence). The V gene end was trimmed by 3 bases and the J gene end by 9 bases; junction bases not matched to a gene: 10. CDR3 length: 13 residues. J is TRBJ2-7 and V is TRBV30; the match to TRBD2 covers 8 bases. The origin of this receptor is an older woman with acute or convalescent COVID-19. The source material was peripheral blood. The chain's CDR3 is CAWSRKAGGVQYF. CDR3 coding DNA: TGTGCCTGGAGCCGAAAGGCGGGAGGCGTGCAGTACTTC.